The rows below give T cell receptor beta chains drawn from one sample of a study of control samples from healthy donors and cancer patients. Clones were sequenced by immunoSEQ multiplex PCR, and TCRdb holds only the in-frame ones, with some missing. Seen here are about 140,000 clones, around 92% observed once, and the top ten hold roughly 3.2%. Sequencing was done on a sample of blood. The receptors here all came from a man aged 25-45 years in good health. CDR3s leave out the opening cysteine and the closing phenylalanine or tryptophan.

CDR3 length	V gene	J gene	CDR3 protein
12	TRBV5-1	TRBJ2-3	ASSLGERADTQY
12	TRBV5-1	TRBJ2-7	ASSLGGLAYEQY
11	TRBV27	TRBJ1-1	ASSLRTGIKAF
14	TRBV25-1	TRBJ1-2	ASSELGTAFNYGYT
11	TRBV14	TRBJ1-1	ASSQGTDDEAF
14	TRBV7-6	TRBJ2-2	ASSSVEGVNTGELF
16	TRBV7-9	TRBJ2-1	ASHPGTGGIFSYNEQF
14	TRBV4-1	TRBJ2-3	ASSSYRAGGTDTQY
13	TRBV7-2	TRBJ2-5	ASSLQRGLQETQY
11	TRBV28	TRBJ2-7	ASRMTGTYEQY
9	TRBV28	TRBJ1-4	ASLGDEKLF
11	TRBV24-1	TRBJ1-5	ATSAHSNQPQH
9	TRBV6-2/TRBV6-3	TRBJ1-2	ASSYFYGYT
14	TRBV11-2	TRBJ2-6	ASSLVGGAGANVLT
12	TRBV2	TRBJ2-7	ASTRAGSSYEQY
13	TRBV5-1	TRBJ1-1	ASSLDDRANTEAF
14	TRBV13	TRBJ1-1	ASSFSQFRLNTEAF
16	TRBV15	TRBJ2-3	ATSDYQGGRGSTDTQY
13	TRBV3-1/TRBV3-2	TRBJ2-4	ASSQIGGAKNIQY
13	TRBV4-1	TRBJ1-2	ASSQDPGQVSGYT
12	TRBV28	TRBJ1-1	ASSWGAGRDEAF
16	TRBV7-3	TRBJ2-3	ASSLTSGGDFALDTQY
13	TRBV18	TRBJ2-1	ASSPSTLSYNEQF
11	TRBV28	TRBJ1-5	ASSPGGDQPQH